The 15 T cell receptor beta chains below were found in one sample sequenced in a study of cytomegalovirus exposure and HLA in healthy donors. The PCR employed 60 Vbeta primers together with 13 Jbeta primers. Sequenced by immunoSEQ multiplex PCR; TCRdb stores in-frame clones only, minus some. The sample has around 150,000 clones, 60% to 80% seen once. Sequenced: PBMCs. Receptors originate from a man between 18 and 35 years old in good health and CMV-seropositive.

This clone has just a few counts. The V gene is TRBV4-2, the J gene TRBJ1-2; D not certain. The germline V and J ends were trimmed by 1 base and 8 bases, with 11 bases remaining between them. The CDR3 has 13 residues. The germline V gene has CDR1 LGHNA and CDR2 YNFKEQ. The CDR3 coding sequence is TGTGCCAGCAGCCAAGCCTCCCCTATAGGCTACACCTTC. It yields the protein CASSQASPIGYTF.

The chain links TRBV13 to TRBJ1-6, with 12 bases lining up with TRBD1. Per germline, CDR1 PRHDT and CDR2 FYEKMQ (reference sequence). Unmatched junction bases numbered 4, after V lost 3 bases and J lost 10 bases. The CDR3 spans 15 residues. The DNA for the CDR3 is TGTGCCAGCAGCTTTGAAGGGACAGGGGGCTCACCCCTCCACTTT. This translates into CASSFEGTGGSPLHF.

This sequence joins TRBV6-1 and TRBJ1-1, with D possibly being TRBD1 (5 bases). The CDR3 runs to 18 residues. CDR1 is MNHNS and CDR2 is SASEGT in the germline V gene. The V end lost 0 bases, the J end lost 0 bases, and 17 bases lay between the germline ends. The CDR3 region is CASSEAQARVRVNTEAFF. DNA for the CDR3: TGTGCCAGCAGTGAAGCACAAGCTAGAGTCAGGGTGAACACTGAAGCTTTCTTT.

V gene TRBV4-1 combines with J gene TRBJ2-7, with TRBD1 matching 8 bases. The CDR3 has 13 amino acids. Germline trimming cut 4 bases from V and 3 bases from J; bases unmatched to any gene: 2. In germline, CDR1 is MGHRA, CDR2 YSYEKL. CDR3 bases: TGCGCCAGCAGCCCAGACAGGGGCTACGAGCAGTACTTC. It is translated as CASSPDRGYEQYF.

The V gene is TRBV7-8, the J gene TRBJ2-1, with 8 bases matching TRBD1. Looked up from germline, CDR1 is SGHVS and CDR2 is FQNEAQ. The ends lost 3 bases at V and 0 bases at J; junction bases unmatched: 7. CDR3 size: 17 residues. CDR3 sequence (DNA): TGTGCCAGCAGCTTCGCAACAGGGGGTAGCTCCTACAATGAGCAGTTCTTC. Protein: CASSFATGGSSYNEQFF.

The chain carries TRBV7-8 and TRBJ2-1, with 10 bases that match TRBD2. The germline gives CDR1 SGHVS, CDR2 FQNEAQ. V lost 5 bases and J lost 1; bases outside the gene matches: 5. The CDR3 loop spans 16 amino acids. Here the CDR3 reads CASSPEAGGSYNEQFF. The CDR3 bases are TGTGCCAGCAGCCCAGAAGCGGGGGGGTCCTACAATGAGCAGTTCTTC.

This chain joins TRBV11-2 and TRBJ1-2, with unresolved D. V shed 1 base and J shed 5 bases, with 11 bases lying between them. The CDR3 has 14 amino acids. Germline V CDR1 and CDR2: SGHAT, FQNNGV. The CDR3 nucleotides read TGTGCCAGCAGCTTAGGGGTCGGGAAGTATGGCTACACCTTC. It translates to CASSLGVGKYGYTF.

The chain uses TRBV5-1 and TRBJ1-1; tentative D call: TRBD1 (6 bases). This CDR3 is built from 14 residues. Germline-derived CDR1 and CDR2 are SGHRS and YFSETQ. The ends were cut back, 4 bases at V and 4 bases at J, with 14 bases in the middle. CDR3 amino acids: CASSTARGSTEAFF. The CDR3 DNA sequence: TGCGCCAGCAGCACAGCCAGGGGAAGCACTGAAGCTTTCTTT. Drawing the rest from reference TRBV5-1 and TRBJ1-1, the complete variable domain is KAGVTQTPRYLIKTRGQQVTLSCSPISGHRSVSWYQQTPGQGLQFLFEYFSETQRNKGNFPGRFSGRQFSNSRSEMNVSTLELGDSALYLCASSTARGSTEAFFGQGTRLTVV.

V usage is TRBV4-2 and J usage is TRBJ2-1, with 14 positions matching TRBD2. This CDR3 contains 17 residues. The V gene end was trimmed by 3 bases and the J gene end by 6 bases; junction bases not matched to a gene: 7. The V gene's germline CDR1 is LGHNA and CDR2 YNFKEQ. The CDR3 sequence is CASSHPGTSGRSNEQFF. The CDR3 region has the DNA TGTGCCAGCAGCCACCCCGGGACTAGCGGGAGAAGCAATGAGCAGTTCTTC.

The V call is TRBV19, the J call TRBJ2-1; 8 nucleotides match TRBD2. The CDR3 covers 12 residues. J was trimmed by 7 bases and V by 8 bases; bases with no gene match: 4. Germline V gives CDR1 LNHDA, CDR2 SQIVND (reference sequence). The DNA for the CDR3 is TGTGCCAGTCGAAGCGGGAGAAATGAGCAGTTCTTC. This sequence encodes CASRSGRNEQFF.

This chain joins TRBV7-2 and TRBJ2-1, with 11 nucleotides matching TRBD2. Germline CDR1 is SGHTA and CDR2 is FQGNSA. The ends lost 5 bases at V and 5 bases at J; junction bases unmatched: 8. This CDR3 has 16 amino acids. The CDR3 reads CASSPVAGGPDNEQFF. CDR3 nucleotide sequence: TGTGCCAGCAGCCCCGTAGCGGGAGGGCCGGACAATGAGCAGTTCTTC.

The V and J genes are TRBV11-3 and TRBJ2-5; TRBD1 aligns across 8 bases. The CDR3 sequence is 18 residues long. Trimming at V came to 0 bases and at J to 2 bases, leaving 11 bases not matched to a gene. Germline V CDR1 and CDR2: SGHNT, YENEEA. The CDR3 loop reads CASSLDYSDRGSQETQYF. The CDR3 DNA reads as TGTGCCAGCAGCTTAGATTATTCCGACAGGGGATCACAAGAGACCCAGTACTTC.

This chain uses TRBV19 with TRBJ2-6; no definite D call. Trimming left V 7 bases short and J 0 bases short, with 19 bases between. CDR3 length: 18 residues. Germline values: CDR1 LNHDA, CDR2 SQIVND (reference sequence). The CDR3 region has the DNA TGTGCCAGTACTGGTTGGTTTTCCTCTAGCTCTGGGGCCAACGTCCTGACTTTC. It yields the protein CASTGWFSSSSGANVLTF.

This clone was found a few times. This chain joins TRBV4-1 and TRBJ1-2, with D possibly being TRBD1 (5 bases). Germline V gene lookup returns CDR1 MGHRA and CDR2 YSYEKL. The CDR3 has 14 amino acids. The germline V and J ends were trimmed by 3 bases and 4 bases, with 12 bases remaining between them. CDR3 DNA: TGCGCCAGCAGCCAGTCCCCGGGGGGCTATGGCTACACCTTC. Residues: CASSQSPGGYGYTF.

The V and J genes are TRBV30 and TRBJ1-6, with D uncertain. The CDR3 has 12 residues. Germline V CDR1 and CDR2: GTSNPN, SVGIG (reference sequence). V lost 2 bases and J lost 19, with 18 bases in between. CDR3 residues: CAWSPTPVLWHF. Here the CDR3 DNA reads TGTGCCTGGAGTCCAACCCCAGTACTATGGCACTTT.